The 10 T cell receptor beta chains listed next were all sequenced from one sample in a study of T-cell memory formation after mild COVID-19. TCRdb analysed the 5' RACE reads with MiXCR anew, one entry per CDR3 protein. The sample carries more than 300,000 distinct CDR3 sequences, roughly 19% recorded once. The sequencing sample was made of PBMCs or a T cell subset sorted from them (not recorded which). All receptors derive from a man between 18 and 35 years old who had mild COVID-19 (a few samples of this study predate the infection). Cell type and time point are not known.

The chain uses TRBV24-1 and TRBJ2-1; D possibly matches TRBD1 or TRBD2 (6 bases each). The germline V and J ends were trimmed by 5 bases and 3 bases, with 13 bases remaining between them. The CDR3 is made up of 15 amino acids. Germline values: CDR1 KGHDR, CDR2 SFDVKD. CDR3 in amino acids: CATSVGGRFYNEQFF. CDR3 nucleotides: TGTGCCACCAGTGTCGGGGGCCGATTCTACAATGAGCAGTTCTTC.

The chain joins TRBV27 to TRBJ2-7; tentatively, D is TRBD1 or TRBD2 (5 bases each). CDR3 length: 15 residues. Germline V gives CDR1 MNHEY, CDR2 SMNVEV (reference sequence). With 1 base removed from V and 0 bases from J, the gap between germline ends came to 10 bases. Here the CDR3 DNA reads TGTGCCAGCAGTTTATTGGGGACCGACTCCTACGAGCAGTACTTC. Translated, it gives CASSLLGTDSYEQYF.

This sequence joins TRBV15 and TRBJ2-3, with a tentative D call TRBD2 (7 bases). CDR3 length equals 15 residues. Germline CDR1 is LNHNV and CDR2 is YYDKDF (reference sequence). V gave up 3 bases and J gave up 4 bases, with 14 bases separating them. The CDR3 sequence is CATSRRGGGSDTQYF. The CDR3 DNA follows: TGTGCCACCAGCAGGCGAGGGGGGGGCTCAGATACGCAGTATTTT.

V and J are TRBV9 and TRBJ2-3; TRBD1 might be the D (6 bases). The V end lost 0 bases, the J end lost 4 bases, and 12 bases lay between the germline ends. This CDR3 comprises 15 residues. Germline lookup yields CDR1 SGDLS and CDR2 YYNGEE. CDR3 amino acids: CASSVEGQGSDTQYF. The CDR3 DNA reads TGTGCCAGCAGCGTAGAGGGGCAGGGGTCAGATACGCAGTATTTT. Combining the CDR3 with reference TRBV9 and TRBJ2-3 gives the whole variable domain DSGVTQTPKHLITATGQRVTLRCSPRSGDLSVYWYQQSLDQGLQFLIQYYNGEERAKGNILERFSAQQFPDLHSELNLSSLELGDSALYFCASSVEGQGSDTQYFGPGTRLTVL.

The chain recombines TRBV6-2 or TRBV6-3 with TRBJ1-2, with D unresolved. V dropped 6 bases and J dropped 6 bases, with 14 bases sitting between them. CDR1 is MNHEY and CDR2 is SVGEGT in the germline V gene. The CDR3 extends over 13 amino acids. The CDR3 region is CASSSRVAHGYTF. The CDR3 DNA is TGTGCCAGCAGCAGTCGGGTGGCGCATGGCTACACCTTC.

This clonotype was seen a few times. This rearrangement joins TRBV5-6 to TRBJ2-3; perhaps TRBD1 as D (6 bases). Germline V gene sequence: CDR1 SGHDT, CDR2 YYEEEE. Trimming shortened V by 4 bases and J by 0 bases, and 12 bases separated the two germline ends. This CDR3 region has 15 residues. CDR3 residues: CASSTPDSSTDTQYF. CDR3 sequence (DNA): TGTGCCAGCAGCACACCGGACAGCAGCACAGATACGCAGTATTTT.

This clonotype has only a few counts. DNA of the CDR3: TGTGCCAGCAGCCCTGGACAGAAGGCCTACGAGCAGTACTTC. This codes for CASSPGQKAYEQYF. The chain couples TRBV5-5 to TRBJ2-7; tentative D call: TRBD1 (6 bases). Germline loops: CDR1 SGHKS, CDR2 YYEKEE (reference sequence). This CDR3 comprises 14 residues. Between the trimmed V and J ends, which lost 4 bases and 2 bases, there was a span of 13 bases.

The rearrangement links TRBV20-1 to TRBJ2-5, with 7 bases lining up with TRBD2. The V gene's germline CDR1 is DFQATT and CDR2 SNEGSKA (reference sequence). After removal of 2 bases from V and 4 bases from J, the junction contained 13 bases not matched to a gene. The CDR3 spans 16 residues. CDR3 residues: CSARPTNWGGSETQYF. The CDR3 DNA reads TGCAGTGCTAGACCTACAAACTGGGGGGGGTCAGAGACCCAGTACTTC.

This rearrangement joins TRBV4-1 to TRBJ2-7; tentatively, D is TRBD1 (6 bases). Trimming took 0 bases from V and 7 from J, leaving 13 bases between them. Germline V gene lookup returns CDR1 MGHRA and CDR2 YSYEKL. The CDR3 sequence is 14 residues long. The CDR3 region has the DNA TGCGCCAGCAGCCAAGATCCAGGGGAGCGGGAGCAGTACTTC. The encoded protein is CASSQDPGEREQYF.

This clonotype was seen just once. The chain uses TRBV6-1 and TRBJ2-7; no definite D call. This CDR3 spans 13 amino acids. Germline-derived CDR1 and CDR2 are MNHNS and SASEGT. Trimming left V 3 bases short and J 3 bases short, with 9 bases between. Here the CDR3 DNA reads TGTGCCAGCAGTGAGTATGCACGCTACGAGCAGTACTTC. Translated, it gives CASSEYARYEQYF.